The 32 T cell receptor beta chains reported below all come from one sample, sequenced in a study of response to subunit inactivated influenza vaccine. TCRdb used MiXCR to reprocess the RT-PCR reads, holding one entry per CDR3 protein. Of some 160,000 distinct CDR3 sequences in the sample, roughly 10% were seen once. This specimen was non-naive T cells sorted from PBMCs, taken more than 35 days after vaccination. The receptor source for this set is a middle-aged man who received an inactivated influenza vaccine.

The chain carries TRBV6-6 and TRBJ1-2; D gene uncertain. In germline, CDR1 is MNHNY, CDR2 SVGAGI (reference sequence). This CDR3 has 13 amino acids. Trimming cost V 7 bases and J 2 bases, with 11 bases left between them. The CDR3 region is CASTLAKNYGYTF. The CDR3 nucleotides are TGTGCCAGCACTCTCGCTAAAAACTATGGCTACACCTTC.

The chain links TRBV6-5 to TRBJ2-7; D possibly corresponds to TRBD1 (5 bases). V was clipped by 2 bases and J by 1 base, with 18 bases between them. The CDR3 runs to 17 residues. From germline, CDR1 is MNHEY and CDR2 SVGAGI. The CDR3 sequence: CASSYRPRGHTSYEQYF. The CDR3 nucleotides are TGTGCCAGCAGTTACCGACCAAGGGGCCATACTTCCTACGAGCAGTACTTC.

This clonotype was seen only a few times. One end of the junction fails to match germline, which may point to a read error. V and J are TRBV18 and TRBJ1-2; 8 bases fit TRBD1. Germline V CDR1 and CDR2: KGHSH, LQKENI. The CDR3 has 15 amino acids. CDR3 DNA sequence: TGTGCCAGCTCACCGCCGGGACAGGTGGCCTATGGCTACTCCTTC. This codes for CASSPPGQVAYGYSF.

This clonotype was counted ten times or more. The chain employs TRBV7-2 and TRBJ1-1, with 7 bases fitting TRBD1. The CDR3 consists of 15 residues. V lost 1 base to trimming and J lost 5 bases; unmatched junction nucleotides: 7. Germline V gene sequence: CDR1 SGHTA, CDR2 FQGNSA. This chain's CDR3 is CASSLEAGGWTEAFF. CDR3 bases: TGTGCCAGCAGCTTAGAGGCAGGGGGATGGACTGAAGCTTTCTTT.

The CDR3 sequence is CASSQEPSGALAKNIQYF. The CDR3 nucleotides are TGTGCCAGCAGCCAAGAGCCTAGCGGGGCCCTAGCCAAAAACATTCAGTACTTC. The J gene is TRBJ2-4, the V gene TRBV4-2; 9 nucleotides match TRBD2. The CDR3 extends over 18 amino acids. Germline loops: CDR1 LGHNA, CDR2 YNFKEQ. The V and J ends lost 0 bases and 0 bases, in that order; junction bases with no gene match: 6.

About this clonotype itself: Compared with germline, one end of the junction differs, possibly owing to a read error. For the CDR3, the DNA is TGTGCCAGCAGCTCCCTTCCGGGACGAAGCACAAATACGCAGTATTTT. Translating gives CASSSLPGRSTNTQYF. The rearrangement uses TRBV7-2 and TRBJ2-3; D may match TRBD1 or TRBD2 (5 bases each). Germline CDR1 SGHTA, CDR2 FQGNSA. The CDR3 runs to 16 residues.

The chain links TRBV7-8 to TRBJ1-5; no clear D gene. The V gene lost 4 bases and the J gene lost 12 bases, with 16 bases spanning the gap. Germline CDR1 is SGHVS and CDR2 is FQNEAQ. CDR3 size: 13 residues. The CDR3 region is CASSSGFVQYQHF. CDR3 bases: TGTGCCAGCAGCTCTGGGTTTGTGCAGTACCAGCATTTT.

Regarding this clonotype: Possible read error: a much larger clone is one base away. The chain couples TRBV7-8 to TRBJ2-1; D uncertain. Between the trimmed V and J ends, which lost 5 bases and 8 bases, there was a span of 13 bases. The length of the CDR3 is 13 residues. CDR1 and CDR2 (germline): SGHVS, FQNEAQ. Here the CDR3 reads CASSVTKNDEQFF. DNA of the CDR3: TGTGCCAGCAGCGTAACAAAGAACGATGAGCAGTTCTTC.

The chain employs TRBV27 and TRBJ1-6; D gene ambiguous. The CDR3 extends over 16 amino acids. V was pared by 5 bases and J by 7 bases, with 18 bases between. Germline assignment: CDR1 MNHEY and CDR2 SMNVEV (reference sequence). Here the CDR3 reads CASSPDRRTQNSPLHF. CDR3 DNA sequence: TGTGCCAGCAGTCCTGACCGACGGACTCAGAATTCACCCCTCCACTTT.

This clonotype appeared a few times. This rearrangement joins TRBV12-3 or TRBV12-4 to TRBJ1-6, with no clear D. With 2 bases removed from V and 7 bases from J, the gap between germline ends came to 12 bases. The CDR3 is made up of 15 amino acids. Here the CDR3 reads CASSLFERENSPLHF. CDR3 sequence (DNA): TGTGCCAGCAGTTTATTTGAAAGGGAAAATTCACCCCTCCACTTT.

The chain carries TRBV7-8 and TRBJ2-3; 7 bases agree with TRBD1. Germline CDR1 reads SGHVS; CDR2 reads FQNEAQ. V dropped 8 bases and J dropped 6; count of bases not matched to a gene: 17. The CDR3 totals 16 residues. CDR3 DNA: TGTGCCAGCGGCAAAAGTGGACAGGCAGCCCTTGATACGCAGTATTTT. The encoded protein is CASGKSGQAALDTQYF.

This clonotype has at least ten counts. The genes are TRBV12-3 or TRBV12-4 and TRBJ2-1; no firm D call. The CDR3 has 13 residues. Between the trimmed V and J ends, which lost 3 bases and 5 bases, there was a span of 8 bases. This chain's CDR3 is CASSFTNDNEQFF. In nucleotides, the CDR3 is TGTGCCAGCAGTTTTACTAATGACAATGAGCAGTTCTTC.

This clonotype was seen more than once but under ten times. The rearrangement joins TRBV3-1 to TRBJ2-2; 7 bases align to TRBD1. CDR1 and CDR2 from the germline V gene are LGHDT and YNNKEL (reference sequence). The CDR3 covers 16 residues. With 1 base clipped from V and 8 bases from J, the junction kept 10 bases outside the gene matches. The CDR3 DNA follows: TGTGCCAGCAGCCAAGGGGGGACAGAATTATTAGGGGAGCTGTTTTTT. It is translated as CASSQGGTELLGELFF. The full variable domain, with the rest looked up from reference TRBV3-1 and TRBJ2-2, is DTAVSQTPKYLVTQMGNDKSIKCEQNLGHDTMYWYKQDSKKFLKIMFSYNNKELIINETVPNRFSPKSPDKAHLNLHINSLELGDSAVYFCASSQGGTELLGELFFGEGSRLTVL.

The CDR3 here is CASSLASASGVTQYF. The CDR3 DNA reads as TGTGCCAGCAGCTTAGCATCGGCCAGCGGGGTGACCCAGTACTTC. The genes are TRBV7-9 and TRBJ2-5; 7 bases line up with TRBD2. Germline CDR1 and CDR2: SEHNR and FQNEAQ (reference sequence). This CDR3 contains 15 residues. With V trimmed by 0 bases and J by 7 bases, 8 bases remained unmatched.

This clonotype was observed at least ten times. The chain carries TRBV5-1 and TRBJ2-7; maybe TRBD2 (6 bases). Germline CDR1 reads SGHRS; CDR2 reads YFSETQ. Deletions cut 2 bases from V and 2 bases from J, with 14 bases between. The CDR3 is 15 amino acids. The CDR3 DNA follows: TGCGCCAGCAGCTTAACCGGGAGACCCCCCTACGAGCAGTACTTC. Protein sequence: CASSLTGRPPYEQYF.

The rearrangement joins TRBV20-1 to TRBJ1-1, with a weak D call TRBD1 (5 bases). The V end lost 3 bases, the J end lost 1 base, and 12 bases lay between the germline ends. The CDR3 is made up of 14 amino acids. The germline V gene encodes CDR1 DFQATT and CDR2 SNEGSKA (reference sequence). CDR3 residues: CSARWPGWNTEAFF. The CDR3 DNA reads TGCAGTGCTAGGTGGCCAGGGTGGAACACTGAAGCTTTCTTT.

The chain joins TRBV7-2 to TRBJ2-3; D call uncertain. The V end lost 1 base, the J end lost 2 bases, and 7 bases lay between the germline ends. This CDR3 has 14 residues. CDR1 and CDR2 from the germline V gene are SGHTA and FQGNSA. Here the CDR3 reads CASSLDLNTDTQYF. CDR3 sequence (DNA): TGTGCCAGCAGCTTAGACCTAAACACAGATACGCAGTATTTT.

In DNA form, the CDR3 reads TGTGCCAGCAGCGTAGCGGGAGGCGTCGGGGAGCTGTTTTTT. Residues: CASSVAGGVGELFF. The V and J genes are TRBV9 and TRBJ2-2; 7 nucleotides line up with TRBD2. V shed 0 bases, J shed 7 bases, and the junction held 3 bases outside the gene matches. The CDR3 spans 14 residues. Germline values: CDR1 SGDLS, CDR2 YYNGEE. The whole variable domain, filled in from reference TRBV9 and TRBJ2-2, reads DSGVTQTPKHLITATGQRVTLRCSPRSGDLSVYWYQQSLDQGLQFLIQYYNGEERAKGNILERFSAQQFPDLHSELNLSSLELGDSALYFCASSVAGGVGELFFGEGSRLTVL.

As concerns this clonotype: This could be a read error, since a much larger clone is one nucleotide away. This likely comes from a read error, as the CDR3 has no conserved phenylalanine or tryptophan at its end. The chain couples TRBV5-1 to TRBJ2-5; D perhaps matches TRBD1 (6 bases). The germline CDR1 and CDR2 sequences are SGHRS and YFSETQ. Trimming took off 6 bases at V and 0 bases at J, with 12 bases between the two ends. The CDR3 sequence is 14 residues long. The CDR3 sequence: CASKFRTDQETQYC. CDR3 nucleotides: TGCGCCAGCAAATTCCGGACAGACCAAGAGACCCAGTACTGC.

Only a few counts were recorded for this clonotype. V and J are TRBV20-1 and TRBJ2-7; 7 nucleotides align to TRBD2. This CDR3 is built from 15 residues. The germline CDR1 and CDR2 sequences are DFQATT and SNEGSKA (reference sequence). V gave up 5 bases and J gave up 7 bases; unmatched junction bases: 17. The CDR3 region has the DNA TGCAGTGCTCCCTCTCATTTCGGGCGGGAGTGGGAGCAGTACTTC. Its translation: CSAPSHFGREWEQYF.

This clonotype was seen many times. V usage is TRBV20-1 and J usage is TRBJ1-5; D possibly corresponds to TRBD1 (5 bases). Germline loops: CDR1 DFQATT, CDR2 SNEGSKA (reference sequence). V was shortened by 1 base and J by 3 bases, with 10 bases between the two germline ends. There are 14 residues in the CDR3. In nucleotides, the CDR3 is TGCAGTGCTAGAGCCTCGGGGGACAATCAGCCCCAGCATTTT. It is translated as CSARASGDNQPQHF.

This sequence joins TRBV4-3 and TRBJ1-1; no definite D call. Per the germline V gene, CDR1 is LGHNA and CDR2 is YSLEER. This CDR3 is 13 amino acids long. Trimming removed 1 base from V and 9 bases from J, with 12 bases in between. The CDR3 protein is CASSQVPGSKAFF. In DNA form, the CDR3 reads TGCGCCAGCAGCCAAGTCCCCGGAAGCAAAGCTTTCTTT.

The table lists this clonotype with a few counts. The chain couples TRBV2 to TRBJ2-1; TRBD1 agrees at 8 bases. Per the germline V gene, CDR1 is SNHLY and CDR2 is FYNNEI. Trimming cost V 0 bases and J 9 bases; bases outside gene matches: 10. The CDR3 is 16 residues long. The CDR3 bases are TGTGCCAGCAGTGAAGCGAACGGGTTCGGGACAGGTGAGCAGTTCTTC. This translates into CASSEANGFGTGEQFF.

This chain uses TRBV20-1 with TRBJ2-4; D tentatively fits TRBD1 or TRBD2 (5 bases each). Per germline, CDR1 DFQATT and CDR2 SNEGSKA (reference sequence). The V and J ends lost 1 base and 4 bases respectively, with 14 bases between them. The CDR3 covers 15 residues. CDR3 region: CSARVGGAGKNIQYF. The CDR3 coding sequence is TGCAGTGCTAGAGTTGGGGGAGCAGGGAAAAACATTCAGTACTTC.

This clonotype was observed at least ten times. The rearrangement links TRBV4-1 to TRBJ1-2; 7 bases are shared with TRBD1. CDR1 and CDR2 from the germline V gene are MGHRA and YSYEKL. This CDR3 region has 16 residues. With V trimmed by 1 base and J by 4 bases, 9 bases remained unmatched. CDR3 protein: CASSQVTTGAGYGYTF. CDR3 nucleotide sequence: TGCGCCAGCAGCCAAGTTACCACAGGGGCGGGCTATGGCTACACCTTC.

This clonotype was detected many times. The CDR3 sequence is CASSFAGQAYEQYF. The CDR3 nucleotides are TGCGCCAGCAGCTTTGCGGGACAAGCCTACGAGCAGTACTTC. This chain links TRBV5-1 with TRBJ2-7, with D possibly called TRBD1 or TRBD2 (6 bases each). With 2 bases removed from V and 2 bases from J, the gap between germline ends came to 11 bases. The CDR3 is 14 residues long. Germline CDR1 SGHRS, CDR2 YFSETQ.

This clonotype was counted a few times. V usage is TRBV20-1 and J usage is TRBJ1-4; a weak D match, TRBD1 (5 bases). Between the trimmed V and J ends, which lost 7 bases and 8 bases, there was a span of 17 bases. The CDR3 sequence is 13 residues long. Germline CDR1 and CDR2: DFQATT and SNEGSKA (reference sequence). CDR3 sequence (DNA): TGCAGTGTGCCGGCCCCGGGGGGAGAAAAACTGTTTTTT. Translating gives CSVPAPGGEKLFF.

This clonotype came up a few times. The V and J genes are TRBV7-8 and TRBJ2-3, with 10 bases matching TRBD1. Looked up from germline, CDR1 is SGHVS and CDR2 is FQNEAQ. The junction had 8 bases not matched to a gene; V was cut back by 7 bases and J by 1 base. The CDR3 sequence is 16 residues long. CDR3 in amino acids: CASTQPGTGGTDTQYF. CDR3 in DNA: TGTGCCAGCACACAGCCAGGGACAGGGGGCACAGATACGCAGTATTTT.

The chain couples TRBV15 to TRBJ2-5; D is tentatively TRBD1 or TRBD2 (6 bases each). The V end lost 1 base, the J end lost 5 bases, and 17 bases lay between the germline ends. This CDR3 comprises 16 residues. Germline CDR1 reads LNHNV; CDR2 reads YYDKDF (reference sequence). CDR3 residues: CATSRVGGGGSETQYF. The CDR3 DNA sequence: TGTGCCACCAGCAGAGTAGGTGGAGGGGGTTCGGAGACCCAGTACTTC.

The CDR3 nucleotides are TGTGCCAGCAGCTTAGGTACCAGATTGGATACGCAGTATTTT. Amino acids: CASSLGTRLDTQYF. The chain links TRBV13 to TRBJ2-3; D is ambiguous. CDR1 is PRHDT and CDR2 is FYEKMQ in the germline V gene (reference sequence). The CDR3 spans 14 residues. Trimming took 0 bases from V and 6 from J, leaving 10 bases between them.

The chain joins TRBV24-1 to TRBJ2-5; the D call may be TRBD1 or TRBD2 (5 bases each). Germline lookup yields CDR1 KGHDR and CDR2 SFDVKD. CDR3 length: 14 residues. Trimming removed 1 base at V and 5 bases at J, with 10 bases between. Written as DNA, the CDR3 is TGTGCCACCAGTGATTTACGGGACCTGGAGACCCAGTACTTC. Residues: CATSDLRDLETQYF.

This chain joins TRBV20-1 and TRBJ2-3, with 10 bases lining up with TRBD2. Germline V gene lookup returns CDR1 DFQATT and CDR2 SNEGSKA (reference sequence). Trimming removed 3 bases from V and 2 bases from J; junction bases left unmatched: 8. The length of the CDR3 is 16 residues. CDR3 DNA sequence: TGCAGTGCTAGGATTAGCGGGGGGCCCAACACAGATACGCAGTATTTT. Amino acid sequence: CSARISGGPNTDTQYF.